Listed here are 16 T cell receptor beta chains from one sample, sequenced in a study of T-cell memory formation after mild COVID-19. Via MiXCR, TCRdb re-called the 5' RACE reads, giving one row per CDR3 protein. Of roughly 580,000 distinct CDR3 sequences listed, roughly 18% are singletons. The sequencing input was PBMCs or a T cell subset sorted from them (not recorded which). All receptors come from an adult woman who had mild COVID-19 (a few samples of this study predate the infection). Cell type and time point are not known.

This clonotype was seen more than once but under ten times. This chain joins TRBV7-9 and TRBJ2-5, with D uncertain. The CDR3 is 14 residues long. CDR1 is SEHNR and CDR2 is FQNEAQ in the germline V gene (reference sequence). V shed 6 bases and J shed 0 bases, with 11 bases lying between them. Here the CDR3 DNA reads TGTGCCAGCAGTTCAGAGGTTCACCAAGAGACCCAGTACTTC. It yields the protein CASSSEVHQETQYF.

The V and J genes are TRBV7-9 and TRBJ2-7; D is possibly TRBD1 or TRBD2 (6 bases each). The V gene's germline CDR1 is SEHNR and CDR2 FQNEAQ (reference sequence). The CDR3 has 16 amino acids. Trimming shortened V by 0 bases and J by 2 bases, and 14 bases separated the two germline ends. The CDR3 here is CASSLAGGLTPYEQYF. The CDR3 coding sequence is TGTGCCAGCAGCTTAGCGGGGGGCCTGACCCCCTACGAGCAGTACTTC.

V gene TRBV7-9 combines with J gene TRBJ2-1; tentatively, D is TRBD2 (7 bases). This CDR3 region has 15 residues. The V end lost 4 bases, the J end lost 4 bases, and 14 bases lay between the germline ends. Per the germline V gene, CDR1 is SEHNR and CDR2 is FQNEAQ (reference sequence). Here the CDR3 reads CASSWGRGYYNEQFF. The DNA of the CDR3 is TGTGCCAGCAGCTGGGGGAGGGGGTATTACAATGAGCAGTTCTTC.

This clonotype was counted a single time. The genes are TRBV10-2 and TRBJ1-4, with D maybe TRBD1 (5 bases). This CDR3 contains 13 residues. The V gene's germline CDR1 is WSHSY and CDR2 SAAADI. Trimming pared 9 bases from V and 7 bases from J, leaving 15 bases between. This chain's CDR3 is CARSEGLGEKLFF. The CDR3 bases are TGCGCCAGGTCGGAGGGGCTGGGTGAAAAACTGTTTTTT.

This clonotype occurred a few times. V and J are TRBV11-1 and TRBJ2-5; D might be TRBD1 or TRBD2, each matching 5 bases. The CDR3 runs 16 residues. Germline CDR1 is SGHAT and CDR2 is FQDESV (reference sequence). V lost 3 bases and J lost 5, with 19 bases in between. The CDR3 nucleotides are TGTGCCAGCAGCTTGGCGCAGGGAGTAGGTGGGGAGACCCAGTACTTC. It translates to CASSLAQGVGGETQYF.

The chain has TRBV7-8 and TRBJ2-3; 10 bases fit TRBD2. The CDR3 is made up of 15 amino acids. V lost 8 bases to trimming and J lost 1 base; unmatched junction nucleotides: 6. Germline-derived CDR1 and CDR2 are SGHVS and FQNEAQ. This chain's CDR3 is CASGYLAGGTDTQYF. CDR3 in DNA: TGTGCCAGCGGCTATCTAGCGGGGGGCACAGATACGCAGTATTTT.

This clonotype was counted a single time. The rearrangement links TRBV6-2 or TRBV6-3 to TRBJ2-3; 8 bases map to TRBD2. V lost 4 bases, J lost 0 bases, and 3 bases stayed unmatched. This CDR3 region has 15 residues. Germline loops: CDR1 MNHEY, CDR2 SVGEGT. Here the CDR3 reads CASSWTSPSTDTQYF. The CDR3 region has the DNA TGTGCCAGCAGTTGGACTAGCCCCAGCACAGATACGCAGTATTTT.

In its sample, this clonotype was seen a few times. The chain is built from TRBV2 and TRBJ2-1, with 13 bases identical to TRBD2. Unmatched junction bases numbered 5, after V lost 3 bases and J lost 0 bases. From germline, CDR1 is SNHLY and CDR2 FYNNEI. The CDR3 spans 18 residues. The CDR3 bases are TGTGCCAGCAGTGACGGGACTAGCGGGGCGAGCTCCTACAATGAGCAGTTCTTC. Its protein is CASSDGTSGASSYNEQFF. Combining the CDR3 with reference TRBV2 and TRBJ2-1 gives the whole variable domain EPEVTQTPSHQVTQMGQEVILRCVPISNHLYFYWYRQILGQKVEFLVSFYNNEISEKSEIFDDQFSVERPDGSNFTLKIRSTKLEDSAMYFCASSDGTSGASSYNEQFFGPGTRLTVL.

This clonotype was counted between two and nine times. CDR3 bases: TGTGCCAGCAGTTGGGGACAGGGGGGATCGGGAGAGCAGTACTTC. This codes for CASSWGQGGSGEQYF. The V gene is TRBV12-3 or TRBV12-4, the J gene TRBJ2-7; 11 positions agree with TRBD1. J was trimmed by 7 bases and V by 4 bases; bases with no gene match: 9. The CDR3 consists of 15 residues.

This clonotype was counted between two and nine times. The CDR3 coding sequence is TGTGCCAGCAGGTCACCGCCCCAAGAGACCCAGTACTTC. Protein: CASRSPPQETQYF. V and J are TRBV11-2 and TRBJ2-5; D remains unclear. Germline loops: CDR1 SGHAT, CDR2 FQNNGV. This CDR3 has 13 residues. V lost 6 bases, J lost 1 base, and 9 bases lay in between.

As concerns this clonotype: At one of its ends the junction is not consistent with the germline gene, which may arise from a read error. The V call is TRBV6-5, the J call TRBJ1-1; D uncertain. The V gene's germline CDR1 is MNHEY and CDR2 SVGAGI. The CDR3 has 14 residues. The CDR3: CASSRSAGNSEAFF. The CDR3 bases are TGTGCCAGCAGCCGCAGTGCCGGGAACTCTGAAGCTTTCTTT.

The rearrangement joins TRBV7-2 to TRBJ2-3, with 13 bases aligning to TRBD2. This CDR3 has 14 amino acids. Germline CDR1 reads SGHTA; CDR2 reads FQGNSA. The ends lost 4 bases at V and 9 bases at J; junction bases unmatched: 4. The DNA of the CDR3 is TGTGCCAGCAGCTCCGGACTAGCGGGGGCAACGCAGTATTTT. The encoded protein is CASSSGLAGATQYF.

The gene calls are TRBV7-2 and TRBJ2-1, with a possible D match to TRBD1 (5 bases). Germline assignment: CDR1 SGHTA and CDR2 FQGNSA. Trimming removed 1 base at V and 1 base at J, with 11 bases between. The CDR3 totals 16 residues. For the CDR3, the DNA is TGTGCCAGCAGCTTAGAACAGGACCCATCCTACAATGAGCAGTTCTTC. This gives the protein CASSLEQDPSYNEQFF.

The chain employs TRBV5-1 and TRBJ2-7, with 8 positions matching TRBD1. V was pared by 0 bases and J by 0 bases, with 2 bases of the junction left unmatched. Germline CDR1 SGHRS, CDR2 YFSETQ. The CDR3 runs to 15 residues. In DNA form, the CDR3 reads TGCGCCAGCAGCTTGGACAGGGGGAACTCCTACGAGCAGTACTTC. This codes for CASSLDRGNSYEQYF.

This clonotype was picked up a small number of times. This chain joins TRBV24-1 and TRBJ2-3; D remains unclear. V lost 4 bases and J 5 bases, leaving 9 bases between the germline ends. The germline V gene encodes CDR1 KGHDR and CDR2 SFDVKD. This CDR3 contains 13 residues. The CDR3 region has the DNA TGTGCCACCAGTGAGGGCTTCGGAGATACGCAGTATTTT. It encodes CATSEGFGDTQYF.

This clonotype was counted only a few times. The genes are TRBV19 and TRBJ2-2, with D unresolved. The CDR3 sequence is 18 residues long. Germline CDR1 reads LNHDA; CDR2 reads SQIVND (reference sequence). Trimming took 1 base from V and 2 from J, leaving 17 bases between them. This CDR3 reads CASSIGPGGSVNTGELFF. DNA for the CDR3: TGTGCCAGTAGTATAGGACCGGGCGGCAGTGTCAACACCGGGGAGCTGTTTTTT.